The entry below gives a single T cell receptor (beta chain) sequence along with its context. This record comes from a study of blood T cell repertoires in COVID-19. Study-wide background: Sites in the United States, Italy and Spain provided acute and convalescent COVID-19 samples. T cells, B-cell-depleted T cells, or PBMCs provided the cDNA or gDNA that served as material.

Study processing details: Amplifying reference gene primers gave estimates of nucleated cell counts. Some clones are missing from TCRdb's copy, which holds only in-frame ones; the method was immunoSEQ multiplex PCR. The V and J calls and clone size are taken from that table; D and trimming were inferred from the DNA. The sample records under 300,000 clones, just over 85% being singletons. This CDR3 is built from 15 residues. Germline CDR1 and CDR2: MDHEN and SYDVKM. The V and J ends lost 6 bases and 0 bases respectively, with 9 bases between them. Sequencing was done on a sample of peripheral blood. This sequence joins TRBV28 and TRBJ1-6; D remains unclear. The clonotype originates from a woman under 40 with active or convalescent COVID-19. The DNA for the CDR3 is TGTGCCAGCAGCTCCCGGGGCTCCTATAATTCACCCCTCCACTTT. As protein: CASSSRGSYNSPLHF.